These 21 T cell receptor beta chains originate from one sample sequenced in a study of control samples from healthy donors and cancer patients. The table came from immunoSEQ multiplex PCR; TCRdb's copy has only in-frame clones and leaves some out. This table holds approximately 97,000 clones, 70% to 90% found once. The specimen sequenced was blood. These receptors were collected from a young man in good health.

The chain employs TRBV3-1 (or the pseudogene TRBV3-2) and TRBJ1-6, with 7 bases matching TRBD1. V shed 0 bases and J 5 bases; nucleotides not matched to a gene: 4. The CDR3 covers 16 residues. CDR1 and CDR2 from the germline V gene are LGHDT and YNNKEL (reference sequence). CDR3 DNA sequence: TGTGCCAGCAGCCAAGATCCTGGGACAGATAATTCACCCCTCCACTTT. This gives the protein CASSQDPGTDNSPLHF.

The chain recombines TRBV12-3 or TRBV12-4 with TRBJ1-2, with D hard to call. The CDR3 has 12 amino acids. V lost 2 bases, J lost 7 bases, and 8 bases lay in between. DNA for the CDR3: TGTGCCAGCAGTTTAAACCGCGGTGGCTACACCTTC. Translation gives CASSLNRGGYTF.

The V call is TRBV5-1, the J call TRBJ2-2, with unresolved D. Germline values: CDR1 SGHRS, CDR2 YFSETQ. Trimming removed 0 bases at V and 3 bases at J, with 3 bases between. The CDR3 covers 13 residues. The CDR3: CASSLAHTGELFF. The CDR3 region has the DNA TGCGCCAGCAGCTTGGCCCACACCGGGGAGCTGTTTTTT.

This chain links TRBV12-3 or TRBV12-4 with TRBJ1-1; 8 bases match TRBD1. Trimming took 10 bases from V and 4 from J; bases not matched to a gene: 8. This CDR3 contains 13 residues. CDR3 DNA: TGTGCCACGAACCCAGGGGGCCTCACTGAAGCTTTCTTT. Translating gives CATNPGGLTEAFF.

The chain recombines TRBV13 with TRBJ2-1, with 15 nucleotides matching TRBD2. J gave up 7 bases and V 1 base, and 5 bases lay outside the gene matches. Germline V CDR1 and CDR2: PRHDT, FYEKMQ (reference sequence). The CDR3 covers 17 residues. CDR3 coding DNA: TGTGCCAGCAGCTTAGATCCCGGACTAGCGGGGGGGAATGAGCAGTTCTTC. Translated, it gives CASSLDPGLAGGNEQFF.

The CDR3 DNA sequence: TGTGCCAGCAGTTTAAGAGGCCACACTGAAGCTTTCTTT. Encoded protein: CASSLRGHTEAFF. This chain joins TRBV27 and TRBJ1-1, with D unclear. The CDR3 spans 13 residues. V was pared by 2 bases and J by 3 bases, with 7 bases between. CDR1 is MNHEY, CDR2 SMNVEV, per germline (reference sequence).

This chain uses TRBV7-3 with TRBJ1-1; TRBD1 matches 9 bases. From germline, CDR1 is SGHTA and CDR2 FQGTGA. The CDR3 is made up of 13 amino acids. The junction had 1 base not matched to a gene; V was cut back by 5 bases and J by 3 bases. CDR3 in DNA: TGTGCCAGCAGCCGGGACAGGGACACTGAAGCTTTCTTT. Its protein is CASSRDRDTEAFF.

The J gene is TRBJ2-2, the V gene TRBV9, with D maybe TRBD1 (6 bases). Trimming stripped 4 bases from V and 1 base from J, with 14 bases between. The CDR3 has 16 residues. The germline gives CDR1 SGDLS, CDR2 YYNGEE. CDR3 nucleotides: TGTGCCAGCAGCCCAGACCCAGGGGTGAACACCGGGGAGCTGTTTTTT. Amino acid sequence: CASSPDPGVNTGELFF.

The V and J genes are TRBV11-2 and TRBJ2-7, with a possible D match to TRBD2 (5 bases). Trimming removed 3 bases from V and 2 bases from J, with 11 bases in between. Per germline, CDR1 SGHAT and CDR2 FQNNGV. This CDR3 is built from 14 residues. The CDR3 DNA is TGTGCCAGCAGCTTGTCAGCGGCCCCCTACGAGCAGTACTTC. This codes for CASSLSAAPYEQYF. Variable domain in full (rest from reference TRBV11-2 and TRBJ2-7): EAGVAQSPRYKIIEKRQSVAFWCNPISGHATLYWYQQILGQGPKLLIQFQNNGVVDDSQLPKDRFSAERLKGVDSTLKIQPAKLEDSAVYLCASSLSAAPYEQYFGPGTRLTVT.

The chain links TRBV2 to TRBJ1-5; D is uncertain. Trimming left V 7 bases short and J 6 bases short, with 19 bases between. Germline-derived CDR1 and CDR2 are SNHLY and FYNNEI. The CDR3 spans 15 residues. CDR3 region: CASNDERSTSQPQHF. In nucleotides, the CDR3 is TGTGCCAGCAACGATGAAAGGTCTACAAGTCAGCCCCAGCATTTT.

The rearrangement uses TRBV7-3 and TRBJ2-7; 8 bases fit TRBD2. The CDR3 length is 13 residues. Germline CDR1 reads SGHTA; CDR2 reads FQGTGA. The V gene end was trimmed by 3 bases and the J gene end by 2 bases; junction bases not matched to a gene: 0. The DNA for the CDR3 is TGTGCCAGCAGCTTCGGGGGGGCCTACGAGCAGTACTTC. The encoded protein is CASSFGGAYEQYF. Together with reference TRBV7-3 and TRBJ2-7, the CDR3 gives the full variable domain: GAGVSQTPSNKVTEKGKYVELRCDPISGHTALYWYRQSLGQGPEFLIYFQGTGAADDSGLPNDRFFAVRPEGSVSTLKIQRTERGDSAVYLCASSFGGAYEQYFGPGTRLTVT.

The rearrangement joins TRBV5-1 to TRBJ2-7; TRBD1 agrees at 10 bases. This CDR3 has 15 residues. The germline V gene encodes CDR1 SGHRS and CDR2 YFSETQ. V shed 1 base and J 7 bases; nucleotides not matched to a gene: 8. The CDR3, as DNA: TGCGCCAGCAGCTTGACCCCCGGGACAGGGGTAGAGCAGTACTTC. This codes for CASSLTPGTGVEQYF.

The rearrangement uses TRBV27 and TRBJ2-3; TRBD2 aligns across 7 bases. Germline V CDR1 and CDR2: MNHEY, SMNVEV (reference sequence). This CDR3 comprises 12 residues. J gave up 1 base and V 8 bases, and 0 bases lay outside the gene matches. The CDR3 bases are TGTGCCAGCGGGGGGGGCACAGATACGCAGTATTTT. Translated: CASGGGTDTQYF.

This clone was picked up a small number of times. Relative to the germline gene, one junction end is altered; a read error may explain this. V gene TRBV2 combines with J gene TRBJ2-7, with 14 bases fitting TRBD2. The CDR3 totals 13 residues. Germline lookup yields CDR1 SNHLY and CDR2 FYNNEI. CDR3 coding DNA: TGTGCCAGCGGCGGGACTAGCGGGGGATCATTGGCCTTC. Translating it yields CASGGTSGGSLAF.

CDR3 sequence reads: CASGRTVYNEQFF. The CDR3 region has the DNA TGTGCCAGCGGCCGGACGGTCTACAATGAGCAGTTCTTC. V and J are TRBV6-5 and TRBJ2-1; D is ambiguous. Per the germline V gene, CDR1 is MNHEY and CDR2 is SVGAGI. The CDR3 has 13 residues. V was cut by 8 bases and J by 3 bases, with 11 bases left in between.

This chain links TRBV2 with TRBJ1-5, with D maybe TRBD1 (5 bases). The CDR3 spans 14 residues. V was pared by 6 bases and J by 3 bases, with 12 bases between. Germline-derived CDR1 and CDR2 are SNHLY and FYNNEI. CDR3: CASRADSYNQPQHF. DNA for the CDR3: TGTGCCAGCAGAGCTGACAGTTACAATCAGCCCCAGCATTTT.

The chain combines TRBV20-1 with TRBJ2-7; D is undetermined. CDR1 and CDR2 (germline): DFQATT, SNEGSKA (reference sequence). CDR3 length equals 14 residues. V was clipped by 3 bases and J by 2 bases, with 14 bases between them. CDR3: CSASGRGAAYEQYF. The CDR3 coding sequence is TGCAGTGCTAGTGGACGTGGTGCAGCCTACGAGCAGTACTTC.

This clone was counted between two and nine times. V is TRBV28 and J is TRBJ1-6; the D is unclear. Trimming removed 6 bases from V and 10 bases from J, with 22 bases in between. From germline, CDR1 is MDHEN and CDR2 SYDVKM. CDR3 length: 16 amino acids. DNA for the CDR3: TGTGCCAGCAGATTCGTAGGGAAAAGCGGTCGATCACCCCTCCACTTT. Amino acids: CASRFVGKSGRSPLHF.

V and J are TRBV30 and TRBJ2-4; 7 bases are shared with TRBD1. V was clipped by 5 bases and J by 7 bases; unmatched bases: 5. This CDR3 is 12 amino acids long. The germline CDR1 and CDR2 sequences are GTSNPN and SVGIG (reference sequence). As DNA, the CDR3 is TGTGCCTGGTCCGGGACAGACAACATTCAGTACTTC. Translating gives CAWSGTDNIQYF.

The V and J genes are TRBV7-9 and TRBJ2-2; 7 positions agree with TRBD1. The CDR3 loop spans 14 amino acids. Germline V gene sequence: CDR1 SEHNR, CDR2 FQNEAQ (reference sequence). The junction had 6 bases not matched to a gene; V was cut back by 5 bases and J by 6 bases. The CDR3 DNA is TGTGCCAGCAGCCCGGACAGGACGGCCGGGGAGCTGTTTTTT. It yields the protein CASSPDRTAGELFF.

The genes are TRBV21-1 and TRBJ2-6; no DNA check was done on the table's D call, TRBD1. TRBV21-1 is a documented pseudogene. CDR3 length: 16 amino acids. This CDR3 reads CASSGRQISGANVLTF. CDR3 nucleotide sequence: TGTGCCAGCAGCGGCCGACAGATCTCTGGGGCCAACGTCCTGACTTTC.